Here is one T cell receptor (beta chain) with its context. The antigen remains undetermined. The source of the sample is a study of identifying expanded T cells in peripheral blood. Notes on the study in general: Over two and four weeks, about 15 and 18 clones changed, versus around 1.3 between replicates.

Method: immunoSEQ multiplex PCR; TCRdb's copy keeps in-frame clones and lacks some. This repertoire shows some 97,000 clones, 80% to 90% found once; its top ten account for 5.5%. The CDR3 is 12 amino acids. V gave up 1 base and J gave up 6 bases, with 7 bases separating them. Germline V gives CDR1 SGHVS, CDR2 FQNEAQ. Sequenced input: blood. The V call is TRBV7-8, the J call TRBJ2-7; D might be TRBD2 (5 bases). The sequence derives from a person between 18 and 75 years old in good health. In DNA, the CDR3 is TGTGCCAGCAGCTTAGACGGGGTCGAGCAGTACTTC. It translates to CASSLDGVEQYF.